Listed here are 18 T cell receptor beta chains from one sample, sequenced in a study of siplizumab effects on memory and regulatory T cells. Profiling relied on immunoSEQ multiplex PCR, and the TCRdb table lists in-frame clones only, not all of them. The sample records roughly 75,000 clones, about 92% being singletons. The sequencing sample was made of CD8+ T cells sorted from blood. These receptors originate from a human donor in good health.

V gene TRBV30 combines with J gene TRBJ2-7; 12 nucleotides line up with TRBD2. After removal of 0 bases from V and 1 base from J, the junction contained 7 bases not matched to a gene. Germline assignment: CDR1 GTSNPN and CDR2 SVGIG (reference sequence). The CDR3 extends over 17 amino acids. The CDR3 region has the DNA TGTGCCTGGAGTGTACTACTAGCGGGGGGACGATCCTACGAGCAGTACTTC. It specifies CAWSVLLAGGRSYEQYF.

Regarding this clone: Additional DNA sequences in this sample encode the identical CDR3. The rearrangement links TRBV9 to TRBJ2-3; D gene unclear. Per the germline V gene, CDR1 is SGDLS and CDR2 is YYNGEE. This CDR3 contains 14 residues. V was shortened by 0 bases and J by 0 bases, with 5 bases between the two germline ends. CDR3 in amino acids: CASSVEGSTDTQYF. In nucleotides, the CDR3 is TGTGCCAGCAGCGTAGAAGGCAGCACAGATACGCAGTATTTT.

CDR3 in amino acids: CASSRLLNTEAFF. The CDR3, as DNA: TGCGCCAGCAGCCGTCTCTTGAACACTGAAGCTTTCTTT. V and J are TRBV4-3 and TRBJ1-1, with unresolved D. Germline lookup yields CDR1 LGHNA and CDR2 YSLEER. The CDR3 spans 13 residues. Deletions cut 4 bases from V and 0 bases from J, with 6 bases between.

V gene TRBV4-1 combines with J gene TRBJ1-1; 8 bases fit TRBD1. The germline CDR1 and CDR2 sequences are MGHRA and YSYEKL. With V trimmed by 4 bases and J by 3 bases, 4 bases remained unmatched. This CDR3 is 14 amino acids long. The CDR3 region is CASSPTGGDTEAFF. The CDR3 nucleotides are TGCGCCAGCAGCCCCACAGGGGGGGACACTGAAGCTTTCTTT.

The CDR3 DNA sequence: TGCGCCAGCAGCGATAGCGGGGGGGCCTCCAATGAGCAGTTCTTC. Its translation is CASSDSGGASNEQFF. The rearrangement uses TRBV5-1 and TRBJ2-1, with 11 bases aligning to TRBD2. This CDR3 has 15 residues. CDR1 is SGHRS, CDR2 YFSETQ, per germline. J gave up 6 bases and V 4 bases, and 6 bases lay outside the gene matches.

The chain couples TRBV19 to TRBJ1-1, with unresolved D. Per germline, CDR1 LNHDA and CDR2 SQIVND (reference sequence). Trimming took off 3 bases at V and 5 bases at J, with 10 bases between the two ends. The CDR3 consists of 13 residues. The CDR3 nucleotides read TGTGCCAGTAGTATCAGGCGGGTAACTGAAGCTTTCTTT. It specifies CASSIRRVTEAFF.

V is TRBV9 and J is TRBJ1-4; 9 nucleotides match TRBD1. The CDR3 is made up of 15 amino acids. The germline gives CDR1 SGDLS, CDR2 YYNGEE. With V trimmed by 3 bases and J by 7 bases, 7 bases remained unmatched. The CDR3 coding sequence is TGTGCCAGCAGCGCTACAGGGGGCGAGGGTGAAAAACTGTTTTTT. Translation: CASSATGGEGEKLFF. Using reference TRBV9 and TRBJ1-4 for the parts outside the CDR3, the full variable domain is DSGVTQTPKHLITATGQRVTLRCSPRSGDLSVYWYQQSLDQGLQFLIQYYNGEERAKGNILERFSAQQFPDLHSELNLSSLELGDSALYFCASSATGGEGEKLFFGSGTQLSVL.

V and J are TRBV28 and TRBJ1-5, with D tentatively TRBD1 (5 bases). From germline, CDR1 is MDHEN and CDR2 SYDVKM. V lost 5 bases and J 6 bases, leaving 11 bases between the germline ends. The CDR3 covers 13 residues. CDR3 sequence: CASSPQGGQPQHF. CDR3 DNA: TGTGCCAGCAGTCCCCAGGGAGGTCAGCCCCAGCATTTT.

The chain has TRBV7-8 and TRBJ2-7; 10 nucleotides align to TRBD1. The CDR3 totals 15 residues. CDR1 SGHVS and CDR2 FQNEAQ come from the germline V gene. After removal of 1 base from V and 2 bases from J, the junction contained 2 bases not matched to a gene. In DNA form, the CDR3 reads TGTGCCAGCAGCTTAGGTGGACAGGGGGCCTACGAGCAGTACTTC. Residues: CASSLGGQGAYEQYF.

V gene TRBV27 combines with J gene TRBJ2-1, with unresolved D. CDR1 and CDR2 (germline): MNHEY, SMNVEV (reference sequence). This CDR3 spans 13 amino acids. V shed 6 bases and J shed 1 base, with 7 bases lying between them. CDR3 sequence (DNA): TGTGCCAGCAGCAGCGCATCCTACAATGAGCAGTTCTTC. The encoded protein is CASSSASYNEQFF.

V gene TRBV19 combines with J gene TRBJ2-1; 11 bases are a match to TRBD1. Trimming took 5 bases from V and 5 from J; bases not matched to a gene: 5. This CDR3 is built from 15 residues. CDR1 and CDR2 (germline): LNHDA, SQIVND (reference sequence). The CDR3 sequence is CASSLPGQGDNEQFF. The CDR3 DNA reads as TGTGCCAGTAGTTTGCCGGGACAGGGGGACAATGAGCAGTTCTTC.

The chain is built from TRBV28 and TRBJ2-7; D perhaps matches TRBD1 (6 bases). The CDR3 has 14 residues. V shed 7 bases and J shed 1 base, with 14 bases lying between them. The germline gives CDR1 MDHEN, CDR2 SYDVKM. In DNA form, the CDR3 reads TGTGCCAGCAACTTGGGGGCCCTTTCCTACGAGCAGTACTTC. This encodes CASNLGALSYEQYF. The full variable domain, in which reference TRBV28 and TRBJ2-7 provide the parts outside the CDR3, is DVKVTQSSRYLVKRTGEKVFLECVQDMDHENMFWYRQDPGLGLRLIYFSYDVKMKEKGDIPEGYSVSREKKERFSLILESASTNQTSMYLCASNLGALSYEQYFGPGTRLTVT.

The J gene is TRBJ2-7, the V gene TRBV12-1; TRBD2, as called in the table, went unchecked against the DNA. TRBV12-1 corresponds to a pseudogene. The CDR3 has 14 residues. The CDR3 DNA sequence: TGTGCCAGCAGCTTTGTGGGGACTAGCTTCGAGCAGTACTTC. It specifies CASSFVGTSFEQYF.

This chain joins TRBV5-4 and TRBJ2-7; no reliable D call. V gave up 2 bases and J gave up 5 bases, with 5 bases separating them. CDR1 is SGHNT, CDR2 YYREEE, per germline (reference sequence). The CDR3 loop spans 11 amino acids. The CDR3 DNA reads as TGTGCCAGCAGCTTTTCCGACGAGCAGTACTTC. Protein product: CASSFSDEQYF.

The chain uses TRBV4-1 and TRBJ1-2, with D possibly TRBD1 on 5 matching bases. Germline CDR1 is MGHRA and CDR2 is YSYEKL. V lost 0 bases and J lost 3, with 17 bases in between. This CDR3 contains 17 residues. The CDR3 coding sequence is TGCGCCAGCAGCCAAGATCTGGGACCGGGGGGAGACTATGGCTACACCTTC. Amino acid sequence: CASSQDLGPGGDYGYTF.

The rearrangement uses TRBV5-1 and TRBJ2-5; the D is unclear. Germline loops: CDR1 SGHRS, CDR2 YFSETQ. Trimming stripped 0 bases from V and 8 bases from J, with 17 bases between. The length of the CDR3 is 15 residues. CDR3 loop: CASSLEQAVLDTQYF. The CDR3 DNA reads as TGCGCCAGCAGCTTGGAGCAGGCGGTGCTTGATACCCAGTACTTC. The variable domain in full, with the rest retrieved from reference TRBV5-1 and TRBJ2-5, is KAGVTQTPRYLIKTRGQQVTLSCSPISGHRSVSWYQQTPGQGLQFLFEYFSETQRNKGNFPGRFSGRQFSNSRSEMNVSTLELGDSALYLCASSLEQAVLDTQYFGPGTRLLVL.

The chain carries TRBV7-9 and TRBJ2-7; D uncertain. Germline CDR1 is SEHNR and CDR2 is FQNEAQ (reference sequence). This CDR3 contains 14 residues. V dropped 0 bases and J dropped 1 base, with 7 bases sitting between them. CDR3 DNA sequence: TGTGCCAGCAGCTTAGCGGGGAATTCCTACGAGCAGTACTTC. Its translation is CASSLAGNSYEQYF. Variable domain in full (rest from reference TRBV7-9 and TRBJ2-7): DTGVSQNPRHKITKRGQNVTFRCDPISEHNRLYWYRQTLGQGPEFLTYFQNEAQLEKSRLLSDRFSAERPKGSFSTLEIQRTEQGDSAMYLCASSLAGNSYEQYFGPGTRLTVT.

This clone was observed a single time. The chain links TRBV7-3 to TRBJ2-1; D is unclear. The germline gives CDR1 SGHTA, CDR2 FQGTGA. V was cut by 5 bases and J by 8 bases, with 7 bases left in between. The CDR3 covers 11 residues. CDR3 bases: TGTGCCAGCAGCGGTGGCGATGAGCAGTTCTTC. As protein: CASSGGDEQFF.